This entry lists 15 T cell receptor beta chains sequenced from one sample in a study of a mutant IDH1 vaccine in newly diagnosed glioma. Time point noted: week 47, end of study. Mutant IDH1 20-mer peptide, at 300 ug, made up each vaccine dose, with topical imiquimod. Their antigens are not known. The assay was immunoSEQ multiplex PCR, and TCRdb's table has in-frame clones only and misses some. Of 30,000 to 35,000 clones listed, around 90% were seen once; the top ten hold about 5.5%. The sequencing used PBMCs, collected from a glioma patient whose treatment included an IDH1 peptide vaccine. The receptors shown here come from a woman between 40 and 55 years old with glioma.

This clone was seen only once. The chain is built from TRBV4-1 and TRBJ1-5; D possibly corresponds to TRBD1 (5 bases). This CDR3 contains 21 residues. Trimming took off 1 base at V and 3 bases at J, with 28 bases between the two ends. Germline V gene data show CDR1 as MGHRA and CDR2 as YSYEKL. The CDR3 spells CASSQVPGSVVVSEDNQPQHF. CDR3 DNA: TGCGCCAGCAGCCAAGTTCCAGGGTCCGTCGTAGTTAGCGAGGACAATCAGCCCCAGCATTTT.

The chain links TRBV6-1 to TRBJ1-1, with 7 positions matching TRBD1. Germline V gene sequence: CDR1 MNHNS, CDR2 SASEGT. J lost 4 bases, V lost 6 bases, and 5 bases had no gene match. The CDR3 covers 13 residues. The CDR3 nucleotides are TGTGCCAGCAGCCTGACAGGGCCCACTGAAGCTTTCTTT. It translates to CASSLTGPTEAFF.

Note on this clone: Mismatch with germline at one junction end may stem from a read error. The V and J genes are TRBV7-9 and TRBJ2-2; weak D call: TRBD1 (6 bases). Per germline, CDR1 SEHNR and CDR2 FQNEAQ (reference sequence). The CDR3 contains 15 residues. The CDR3 DNA reads as TGTGCCAGCAGCCTTTCCGGGACAAACAACGGGGAGCTGTTTTTT. The encoded protein is CASSLSGTNNGELFF.

This chain connects TRBV5-4 to TRBJ1-2, with TRBD1 as a possible D gene (5 bases). The length of the CDR3 is 13 residues. Germline V lookup: CDR1 SGHNT, CDR2 YYREEE (reference sequence). The V end lost 5 bases, the J end lost 5 bases, and 13 bases lay between the germline ends. The CDR3 DNA sequence: TGTGCCAGCAGTTCCGGGACTGCGTATGGCTACACCTTC. Translation gives CASSSGTAYGYTF.

This chain connects TRBV6-4 to TRBJ2-1; D is unresolved. Germline assignment: CDR1 MRHNA and CDR2 SNTAGT. This CDR3 is built from 15 residues. V was shortened by 5 bases and J by 2 bases, with 13 bases between the two germline ends. The CDR3 loop reads CASSLSSFPYNEQFF. CDR3 DNA: TGTGCCAGCAGTCTATCTAGTTTCCCCTACAATGAGCAGTTCTTC.

The count of this clone is one. This sequence joins TRBV28 and TRBJ2-1; 12 nucleotides agree with TRBD1. Trimming removed 5 bases from V and 15 bases from J; junction bases left unmatched: 5. CDR3 length equals 12 residues. The germline CDR1 and CDR2 sequences are MDHEN and SYDVKM. The CDR3 nucleotides read TGTGCCAGCAGTGTCGGGGACAGGGGGCCGTTCTTC. Its protein is CASSVGDRGPFF.

The rearrangement uses TRBV4-1 and TRBJ2-3, with 8 bases lining up with TRBD2. CDR3 size: 15 residues. The J segment lost 2 bases and the V segment lost 6 bases, leaving 7 bases of the junction unmatched. Germline assignment: CDR1 MGHRA and CDR2 YSYEKL. CDR3 in DNA: TGCGCCAGCAGTCCCCCGGGAGGGCCCACAGATACGCAGTATTTT. Translation: CASSPPGGPTDTQYF.

This clone was seen a single time. The V and J genes are TRBV7-2 and TRBJ1-6; D not certain. The germline gives CDR1 SGHTA, CDR2 FQGNSA. CDR3 length equals 15 residues. Trimming shortened V by 1 base and J by 8 bases, and 12 bases separated the two germline ends. The CDR3 sequence is CASSLVSSNDSPLHF. For the CDR3, the DNA is TGTGCCAGCAGCTTAGTAAGCAGCAACGATTCACCCCTCCACTTT.

This clone was detected once. The rearrangement joins TRBV28 to TRBJ1-2; D is unresolved. The V end was cut by 4 bases, the J end by 6 bases, with 9 bases between. Per germline, CDR1 MDHEN and CDR2 SYDVKM. The length of the CDR3 is 12 residues. The CDR3 is CASSWQEHGYTF. As DNA, the CDR3 is TGTGCCAGCAGTTGGCAAGAACATGGCTACACCTTC.

The rearrangement uses TRBV5-1 and TRBJ1-2, with 9 bases identical to TRBD1. Per the germline V gene, CDR1 is SGHRS and CDR2 is YFSETQ. The CDR3 extends over 15 amino acids. Unmatched junction bases numbered 4, after V lost 0 bases and J lost 4 bases. Here the CDR3 DNA reads TGCGCCAGCAGCTTGGCCGGGGGACAGGGCTATGGCTACACCTTC. The encoded protein is CASSLAGGQGYGYTF.

The chain recombines TRBV19 with TRBJ1-4; D is undetermined. V lost 5 bases to trimming and J lost 10 bases, with 11 bases between them. Germline V lookup: CDR1 LNHDA, CDR2 SQIVND (reference sequence). The CDR3 runs to 12 residues. CDR3 sequence reads: CASSPSRGKLFF. In DNA form, the CDR3 reads TGTGCCAGTAGTCCTTCGCGAGGAAAACTGTTTTTT.

V and J are TRBV19 and TRBJ1-2, with 9 bases aligning to TRBD1. This CDR3 spans 17 amino acids. Germline V CDR1 and CDR2: LNHDA, SQIVND (reference sequence). J lost 4 bases, V lost 5 bases, and 14 bases had no gene match. CDR3 DNA: TGTGCCAGTAGTGCCCCCCAGGGAGGGACAGGGATCTATGGCTACACCTTC. Amino acid sequence: CASSAPQGGTGIYGYTF.

The V call is TRBV10-2, the J call TRBJ1-2; tentatively, D is TRBD1 (5 bases). The germline CDR1 and CDR2 sequences are WSHSY and SAAADI. CDR3 length: 14 amino acids. The V end lost 3 bases, the J end lost 2 bases, and 10 bases lay between the germline ends. CDR3 sequence: CASSDSGTNYGYTF. CDR3 in DNA: TGCGCCAGCAGTGATTCAGGGACCAACTATGGCTACACCTTC.

The chain employs TRBV2 and TRBJ2-2; TRBD2 is a possible D gene (6 bases). CDR1 SNHLY and CDR2 FYNNEI come from the germline V gene. Trimming removed 4 bases from V and 11 bases from J, with 11 bases in between. The CDR3 spans 12 residues. CDR3 nucleotides: TGTGCCAGCAGTGTGCTGGACTACGAGCTGTTTTTT. Translating it yields CASSVLDYELFF.

The chain has TRBV29-1 and TRBJ2-5; 7 bases map to TRBD1. From germline, CDR1 is SQVTM and CDR2 ANQGSEA. Germline trimming cut 8 bases from V and 3 bases from J; bases unmatched to any gene: 9. This CDR3 is built from 13 residues. CDR3 DNA sequence: TGCAGCTTCTGGGGACAGAACGAAGAGACCCAGTACTTC. Translated: CSFWGQNEETQYF.